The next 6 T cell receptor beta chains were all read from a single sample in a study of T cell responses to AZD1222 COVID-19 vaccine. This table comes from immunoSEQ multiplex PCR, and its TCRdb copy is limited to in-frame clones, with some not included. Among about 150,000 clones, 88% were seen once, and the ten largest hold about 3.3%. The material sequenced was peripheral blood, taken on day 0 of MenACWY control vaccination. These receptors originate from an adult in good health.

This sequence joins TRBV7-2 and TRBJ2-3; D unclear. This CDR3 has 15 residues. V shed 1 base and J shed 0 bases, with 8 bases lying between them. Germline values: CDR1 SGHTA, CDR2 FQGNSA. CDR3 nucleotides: TGTGCCAGCAGCTTAGTTGGATGGAGCACAGATACGCAGTATTTT. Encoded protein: CASSLVGWSTDTQYF.

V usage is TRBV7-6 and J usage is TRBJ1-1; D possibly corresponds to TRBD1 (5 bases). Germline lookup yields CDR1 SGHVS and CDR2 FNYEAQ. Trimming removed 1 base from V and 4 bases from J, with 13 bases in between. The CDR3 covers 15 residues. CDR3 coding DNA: TGTGCCAGCAGCTTAGTCTCCGGGGCCGGCACTGAAGCTTTCTTT. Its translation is CASSLVSGAGTEAFF.

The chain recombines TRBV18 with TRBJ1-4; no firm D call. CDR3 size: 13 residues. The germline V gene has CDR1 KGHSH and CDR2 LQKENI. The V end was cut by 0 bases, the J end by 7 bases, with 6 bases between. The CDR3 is CASSPPSSEKLFF. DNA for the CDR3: TGTGCCAGCTCACCACCGTCGTCTGAAAAACTGTTTTTT. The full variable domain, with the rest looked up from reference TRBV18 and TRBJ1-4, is NAGVMQNPRHLVRRRGQEARLRCSPMKGHSHVYWYRQLPEEGLKFMVYLQKENIIDESGMPKERFSAEFPKEGPSILRIQQVVRGDSAAYFCASSPPSSEKLFFGSGTQLSVL.

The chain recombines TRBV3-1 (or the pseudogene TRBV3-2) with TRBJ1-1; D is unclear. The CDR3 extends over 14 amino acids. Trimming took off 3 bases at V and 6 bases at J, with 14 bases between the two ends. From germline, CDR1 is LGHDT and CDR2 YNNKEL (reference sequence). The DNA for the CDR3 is TGTGCCAGCAGCCACGGGGTAGGTGTCTCTGAAGCTTTCTTT. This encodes CASSHGVGVSEAFF.

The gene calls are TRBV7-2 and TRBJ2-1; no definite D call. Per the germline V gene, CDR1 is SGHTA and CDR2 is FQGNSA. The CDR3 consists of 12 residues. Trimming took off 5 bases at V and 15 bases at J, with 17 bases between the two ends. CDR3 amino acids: CASSRRERPWFF. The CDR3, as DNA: TGTGCCAGCAGCCGTCGAGAGAGGCCTTGGTTCTTC.

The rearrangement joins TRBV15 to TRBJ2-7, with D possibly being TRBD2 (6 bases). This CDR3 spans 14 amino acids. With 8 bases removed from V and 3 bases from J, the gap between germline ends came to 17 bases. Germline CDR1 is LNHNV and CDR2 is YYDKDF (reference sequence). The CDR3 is CATSRTKTHYEQYF. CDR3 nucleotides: TGTGCCACCTCGCGGACTAAAACACACTACGAGCAGTACTTC.